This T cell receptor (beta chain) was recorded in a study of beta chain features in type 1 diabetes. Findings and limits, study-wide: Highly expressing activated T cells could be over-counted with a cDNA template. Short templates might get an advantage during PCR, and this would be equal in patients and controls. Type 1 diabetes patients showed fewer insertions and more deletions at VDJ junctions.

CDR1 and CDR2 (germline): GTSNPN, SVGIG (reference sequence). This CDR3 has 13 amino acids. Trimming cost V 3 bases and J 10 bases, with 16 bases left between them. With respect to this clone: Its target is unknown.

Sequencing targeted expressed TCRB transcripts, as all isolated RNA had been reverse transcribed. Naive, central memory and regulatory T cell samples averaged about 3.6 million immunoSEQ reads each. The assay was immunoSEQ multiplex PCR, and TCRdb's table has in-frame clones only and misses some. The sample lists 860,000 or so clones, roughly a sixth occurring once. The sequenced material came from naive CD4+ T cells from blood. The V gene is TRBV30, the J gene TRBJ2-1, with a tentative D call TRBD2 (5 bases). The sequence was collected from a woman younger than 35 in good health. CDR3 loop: CAWRGFGGLEQFF. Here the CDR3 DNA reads TGTGCCTGGAGAGGATTCGGCGGGCTCGAGCAGTTCTTC.